Listed here are 19 T cell receptor beta chains from one sample, sequenced in a study of blood T cells in healthy people across ages. Combining a sample-barcoded 5' primer with a J-beta primer mix, a second PCR ran for 7 to 11 cycles. Using its own MiXCR run on the 5' RACE reads, TCRdb lists one record per CDR3 protein. The data show fewer than 800,000 distinct CDR3 sequences, more than 20% seen once. The same data also contributed to another study, on T cells of mothers and their children.

Input material: blood. These TCRs come from a boy younger than 18 in good health.

The V call is TRBV7-6, the J call TRBJ2-1; D uncertain. The J call may be incorrect, as the DNA end agrees better with TRBJ2-7. Per the germline V gene, CDR1 is SGHVS and CDR2 is FNYEAQ. The CDR3 has 16 amino acids. The CDR3 reads CASSLRGLGPSYEQYF. CDR3 nucleotide sequence: TGTGCCAGCAGCTTAAGAGGTCTGGGCCCATCCTACGAGCAGTACTTC.

This clonotype was counted a few times. The chain is built from TRBV20-1 and TRBJ2-5, with D tentatively TRBD1 or TRBD2 (6 bases each). Germline assignment: CDR1 DFQATT and CDR2 SNEGSKA (reference sequence). The CDR3 runs 15 residues. V gave up 3 bases and J gave up 3 bases, with 17 bases separating them. In DNA, the CDR3 is TGCAGTGCTAGTGTGGTACAGGGAGGAGAAGAGACCCAGTACTTC. Protein sequence: CSASVVQGGEETQYF.

This clonotype came up a few times. This chain joins TRBV9 and TRBJ1-4; D is unresolved. V was pared by 2 bases and J by 8 bases, with 7 bases between. The V gene's germline CDR1 is SGDLS and CDR2 YYNGEE. The CDR3 has 12 residues. CDR3 nucleotide sequence: TGTGCCAGCAGCGTCGCGGGCGAAAAACTGTTTTTT. It yields the protein CASSVAGEKLFF.

The J gene is TRBJ2-5, the V gene TRBV2; TRBD2 agrees at 10 bases. The J call may be in error: the DNA end matches TRBJ2-1 better. Germline V CDR1 and CDR2: SNHLY, FYNNEI. The CDR3 runs to 16 residues. CDR3 sequence reads: CASSEERLAGDIEQFF. The CDR3, as DNA: TGTGCCAGCAGTGAAGAGCGGCTAGCGGGAGACATTGAGCAGTTCTTC.

The DNA for the CDR3 is TGTGCCAGCAGCTTACGAGTCGCCGGAGATACGCAGTATTTT. Amino acids: CASSLRVAGDTQYF. The V gene is TRBV11-3, the J gene TRBJ2-3; D gene ambiguous. CDR3 length: 14 residues. Trimming pared 2 bases from V and 5 bases from J, leaving 11 bases between. Germline CDR1 is SGHNT and CDR2 is YENEEA.

The chain is built from TRBV14 and TRBJ1-6, with 7 nucleotides matching TRBD1. V lost 1 base to trimming and J lost 0 bases; unmatched junction nucleotides: 0. The CDR3 runs 16 residues. Germline-derived CDR1 and CDR2 are SGHDN and FVKESK. CDR3 protein: CASSQGDSSYNSPLHF. CDR3 nucleotides: TGTGCCAGCAGCCAAGGGGACAGCTCCTATAATTCACCCCTCCACTTT.

CDR3 region: CASSVEPNPYNEQFF. CDR3 DNA sequence: TGTGCCAGCAGCGTAGAACCCAACCCCTACAATGAGCAGTTCTTC. This rearrangement joins TRBV9 to TRBJ2-1; D unresolved. CDR1 and CDR2 from the germline V gene are SGDLS and YYNGEE. V gave up 0 bases and J gave up 2 bases, with 9 bases separating them. This CDR3 has 15 amino acids.

V gene TRBV2 combines with J gene TRBJ1-2; D unclear. Germline CDR1 is SNHLY and CDR2 is FYNNEI. Trimming removed 5 bases from V and 6 bases from J, with 28 bases in between. This CDR3 is built from 18 residues. The DNA for the CDR3 is TGTGCCAGCAGTCCGAATCTATTTCCGGGCCCTCCAATTAATGGCTACACCTTC. Its protein is CASSPNLFPGPPINGYTF. Drawing the rest from reference TRBV2 and TRBJ1-2, the complete variable domain is EPEVTQTPSHQVTQMGQEVILRCVPISNHLYFYWYRQILGQKVEFLVSFYNNEISEKSEIFDDQFSVERPDGSNFTLKIRSTKLEDSAMYFCASSPNLFPGPPINGYTFGSGTRLTVV.

V usage is TRBV18 and J usage is TRBJ2-1; D gene ambiguous. The J call may be wrong; the DNA end is better matched by TRBJ2-5. The CDR3 loop spans 12 amino acids. In germline, CDR1 is KGHSH, CDR2 LQKENI. The DNA of the CDR3 is TGTGCCAGCTCCTACGTAACAGAGACCCAGTACTTC. Residues: CASSYVTETQYF.

The chain uses TRBV10-3 and TRBJ2-7; 11 positions match TRBD1. CDR1 ENHRY and CDR2 SYGVKD come from the germline V gene. Trimming removed 2 bases from V and 3 bases from J; junction bases left unmatched: 6. The CDR3 runs to 16 residues. This chain's CDR3 is CAISETWTGGGYEQYF. The CDR3, as DNA: TGTGCCATCAGTGAGACCTGGACAGGGGGCGGCTACGAGCAGTACTTC.

Comments on this clonotype: A read error may produce the germline difference seen at one junction end. V gene TRBV28 combines with J gene TRBJ2-2, with 11 bases aligning to TRBD2. Germline CDR1 reads MDHEN; CDR2 reads SYDVKM. The CDR3 sequence is 16 residues long. For the CDR3, the DNA is TGTGCCAGTCAGGGGACTAGCGGTTCTAACACCGGGGAGCCGTTTTTT. This codes for CASQGTSGSNTGEPFF.

This clonotype was counted only a few times. The chain employs TRBV9 and TRBJ1-3, with TRBD1 identical over 9 bases. CDR3 length: 13 amino acids. With 3 bases clipped from V and 6 bases from J, the junction kept 1 base outside the gene matches. Germline V CDR1 and CDR2: SGDLS, YYNGEE. The CDR3 nucleotides read TGTGCCAGCAGCGGACAGGGGGTAAACACCATATATTTT. This translates into CASSGQGVNTIYF.

This sequence joins TRBV20-1 and TRBJ2-3; 10 bases agree with TRBD1. The V gene's germline CDR1 is DFQATT and CDR2 SNEGSKA (reference sequence). Losses at the gene ends were 6 bases for V and 8 bases for J; bases not matched to a gene: 14. The CDR3 has 15 residues. The CDR3 nucleotides read TGCAGTGCCGACAGGGGGCGCGGGGGGTTGGGTACGCAGTATTTT. Translation: CSADRGRGGLGTQYF.

There are many counts of this clonotype. The junction departs from germline at one end; a sequencing error may be responsible. The chain uses TRBV7-2 and TRBJ1-5, with a possible D match to TRBD1 (5 bases). This CDR3 has 15 residues. CDR1 is SGHTA, CDR2 FQGNSA, per germline. CDR3 sequence (DNA): TGCGCCAGCAGCTTGGCCGGGGGGGGCAATCAGCCCCAGCATTTT. Protein sequence: CASSLAGGGNQPQHF. Full variable domain (missing parts from reference TRBV7-2 and TRBJ1-5): GAGVSQSPSNKVTEKGKDVELRCDPISGHTALYWYRQSLGQGLEFLIYFQGNSAPDKSGLPSDRFSAERTGGSVSTLTIQRTQQEDSAVYLCASSLAGGGNQPQHFGDGTRLSIL.

The rearrangement links TRBV7-2 to TRBJ2-5; D is undetermined. The CDR3 totals 14 residues. Per germline, CDR1 SGHTA and CDR2 FQGNSA. V lost 5 bases, J lost 5 bases, and 15 bases lay in between. CDR3: CASSPTVNGETQYF. For the CDR3, the DNA is TGTGCCAGCAGCCCCACCGTCAATGGGGAGACCCAGTACTTC. Combining the CDR3 with reference TRBV7-2 and TRBJ2-5 gives the whole variable domain GAGVSQSPSNKVTEKGKDVELRCDPISGHTALYWYRQSLGQGLEFLIYFQGNSAPDKSGLPSDRFSAERTGGSVSTLTIQRTQQEDSAVYLCASSPTVNGETQYFGPGTRLLVL.

This clonotype was picked up many times. The chain employs TRBV4-1 and TRBJ2-5; 9 nucleotides line up with TRBD1. Germline assignment: CDR1 MGHRA and CDR2 YSYEKL. The CDR3 covers 16 residues. The junction had 4 bases not matched to a gene; V was cut back by 1 base and J by 1 base. CDR3 region: CASSQGDRATQETQYF. The CDR3 coding sequence is TGCGCCAGCAGCCAAGGGGACAGGGCCACCCAAGAGACCCAGTACTTC.

The sample holds one count of this clonotype. This chain links TRBV4-3 with TRBJ2-5, with D unclear. Per germline, CDR1 LGHNA and CDR2 YSLEER. V was trimmed by 0 bases and J by 2 bases, leaving 7 bases between them. This CDR3 is built from 14 residues. The CDR3 DNA sequence: TGCGCCAGCAGCCAAGATCATACACAAGAGACCCAGTACTTC. This codes for CASSQDHTQETQYF.

The table lists this clonotype with a few counts. The CDR3 loop is CASSLVPGQGWYEQYF. DNA of the CDR3: TGTGCCAGCAGCTTAGTCCCGGGACAGGGCTGGTACGAGCAGTACTTC. This sequence joins TRBV7-9 and TRBJ2-7; the match to TRBD1 covers 9 bases. This CDR3 is 16 amino acids long. Germline CDR1 is SEHNR and CDR2 is FQNEAQ (reference sequence). V lost 1 base, J lost 4 bases, and 8 bases stayed unmatched.

This sequence joins TRBV7-9 and TRBJ2-1; D uncertain. V was shortened by 1 base and J by 5 bases, with 12 bases between the two germline ends. The CDR3 totals 15 residues. The V gene's germline CDR1 is SEHNR and CDR2 FQNEAQ (reference sequence). CDR3 bases: TGTGCCAGCAGCTTAGATCTGGCCACTCACAATGAGCAGTTCTTC. Protein: CASSLDLATHNEQFF.